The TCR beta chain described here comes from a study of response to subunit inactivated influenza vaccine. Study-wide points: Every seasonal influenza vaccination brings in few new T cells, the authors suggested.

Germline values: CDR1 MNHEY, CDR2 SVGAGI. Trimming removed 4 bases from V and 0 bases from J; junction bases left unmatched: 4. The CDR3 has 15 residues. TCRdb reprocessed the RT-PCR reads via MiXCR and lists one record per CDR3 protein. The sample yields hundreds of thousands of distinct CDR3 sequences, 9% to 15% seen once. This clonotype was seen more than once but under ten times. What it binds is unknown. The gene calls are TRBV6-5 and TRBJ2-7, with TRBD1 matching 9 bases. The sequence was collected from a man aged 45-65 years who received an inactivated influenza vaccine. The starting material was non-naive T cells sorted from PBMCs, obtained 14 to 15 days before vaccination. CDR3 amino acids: CASSWGQGGSYEQYF. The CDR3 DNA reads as TGTGCCAGCAGTTGGGGACAGGGAGGCTCCTACGAGCAGTACTTC.